The rows below give T cell receptor beta chains drawn from one sample of a study of blood T cells in healthy people across ages. From the 5' RACE reads, TCRdb called clonotypes with MiXCR, one entry per CDR3 protein. The sample lists hundreds of thousands of distinct CDR3 sequences, 56% occurring once. Sequencing input: blood. Receptors were obtained from a man between 40 and 49 years old in good health. CDR3s include the opening cysteine and the closing phenylalanine or tryptophan. D genes are given only for firm matches. The size of a clone is reported for some rows only, either as once, few or many, or as a class for expanded clones.

clone_size | d_call | j_call | v_call | cdr3_nt | cdr3_aa
- | - | TRBJ2-2 | TRBV7-2 | TGTGCCAGCAGCTTAGGTGCTAGCTCGGAGGGCGGGGAGCTGTTTTTT | CASSLGASSEGGELFF
- | - | TRBJ1-6 | TRBV24-1 | TGTGCCACCTCCGACGAAGAACAGCTCTTGGGATTGAGCTCCTATAATTCACCCCTCCACTTT | CATSDEEQLLGLSSYNSPLHF
- | - | TRBJ1-1 | TRBV25-1 | TGTGCCAGTATGAATGCCGACACTGAAGCTTTCTTT | CASMNADTEAFF
- | - | TRBJ1-2 | TRBV28 | TGTGCCAGCAGTACACTATCGGGCGGCTACACCTTC | CASSTLSGGYTF
few | - | TRBJ1-2 | TRBV4-2 | TGTGCCAGCAGCCGAGCGGACGGGAACTATGGCTACACCTTC | CASSRADGNYGYTF
many | TRBD1 | TRBJ1-2 | TRBV14 | TGTGCCAGCAGCCTAAGATGGGGGACAGGAGGCTACACCTTC | CASSLRWGTGGYTF
- | TRBD1 | TRBJ1-2 | TRBV27 | TGTGCCAGCAGCGACAGGGGTCACAGTTATGGCTACACCTTC | CASSDRGHSYGYTF
few | TRBD2 | TRBJ2-7 | TRBV4-1 | TGCGCCAGCAGCCAGGATCTAGCGGGAACCTACGAGCAGTACTTC | CASSQDLAGTYEQYF
few | - | TRBJ2-6 | TRBV29-1 | TGCAGCGTCCCAAGCTCTGGGGCCAACGTCCTGACTTTC | CSVPSSGANVLTF
few | - | TRBJ2-2 | TRBV11-2 | TGTGCCAGCAGCAAAGGGGACATTGGATACACCGGGGAGCTGTTTTTT | CASSKGDIGYTGELFF
once | TRBD1 | TRBJ1-5 | TRBV12-3/TRBV12-4 | TGTGCCAGCAGCAGGGGGACAGGACGTAGCAATCAGCCCCAGCATTTT | CASSRGTGRSNQPQHF
- | TRBD1 | TRBJ2-7 | TRBV2 | TGTGCCAGCAGTGAAGGACAGGGGGCGACTCCCTACGAGCAGTACTTC | CASSEGQGATPYEQYF
- | TRBD1 | TRBJ1-1 | TRBV2 | TGTGCCAGCAGTGGGAACCGTGACAGGGTGAACACTGAAGCTTTCTTT | CASSGNRDRVNTEAFF
- | - | TRBJ1-5 | TRBV6-2/TRBV6-3 | TGTGCCAGCACGGGGAGGCGGGAAAATTATAGCAATCAGCCCCAGCATTTT | CASTGRRENYSNQPQHF
- | - | TRBJ1-2 | TRBV3-1 | TGTGCCAGCAGCCCAACACAGAGGAGGCCGGCTCGAGGCTACACCTTC | CASSPTQRRPARGYTF
- | - | TRBJ2-5 | TRBV3-1 | TGTGCCAGCAGCCAAGGAGGACCATCCCAAGAGACCCAGTACTTC | CASSQGGPSQETQYF
- | - | TRBJ2-5 | TRBV7-2 | TGTGCCAGCAGCTTAAATTCAGCGTGGGAGACCCAGTACTTC | CASSLNSAWETQYF
once | TRBD2 | TRBJ2-3 | TRBV27 | TGTGCCGGCAGTTTTCTCCATATAGCGGGCTCGGTAGATACGCAGTATTTT | CAGSFLHIAGSVDTQYF
few | - | TRBJ1-4 | TRBV15 | TGTGCCACCAGCAGAGAGGGGGCTGGCGAAAAACTGTTTTTT | CATSREGAGEKLFF
- | TRBD2 | TRBJ2-5 | TRBV7-2 | TGTGCCAGCAGCCCGAGCGGGAGGATACAAGAGACCCAGTACTTC | CASSPSGRIQETQYF
- | - | TRBJ1-2 | TRBV7-3 | TGTGCCTGCAGCGTCAATTGGCAGGGTGATGGCTACACCTTC | CACSVNWQGDGYTF
- | - | TRBJ2-7 | TRBV6-1 | TGTGCCAGCACCATTGCCGCGGGATCCTACGAGCAGTACTTC | CASTIAAGSYEQYF
- | TRBD2 | TRBJ2-1 | TRBV29-1 | TGCAGCGTTAGAAGCGGGGGGGCCAGCAATGAGCAGTTCTTC | CSVRSGGASNEQFF
few | - | TRBJ2-5 | TRBV6-2/TRBV6-3 | TGTGCCAGCAGTTACGGGGGTCCGGTCCAAGAGACCCAGTACTTC | CASSYGGPVQETQYF
- | TRBD1 | TRBJ2-1 | TRBV28 | TGTGCCAGCAGTTTAAGGACAGGGGGCCCCTACAATGAGCAGTTCTTC | CASSLRTGGPYNEQFF
- | - | TRBJ2-1 | TRBV12-3/TRBV12-4 | TGTGCCAGCAGTTCAGACCGGGGTTACAATGAGCAGTTCTTC | CASSSDRGYNEQFF